This TCR beta chain came from a study of blood T cell repertoires in COVID-19. Study overall: Some COVID-19 samples were acute and others convalescent; all came from the United States, Italy and Spain. The analysed material was cDNA or gDNA that came from T cells, B-cell-depleted T cells, or PBMCs.

Germline CDR1 and CDR2: MGHRA and YSYEKL. V lost 0 bases and J lost 0, with 4 bases in between. This CDR3 region has 14 residues. Authors' analysis steps: Nucleated cell counts were estimated from reference gene primer amplification. Generated by immunoSEQ multiplex PCR, the TCRdb table keeps only in-frame clones and is missing some. The V and J calls and clone size are taken from that table; D and trimming were inferred from the DNA. Among around 170,000 clones listed, about 80% were seen once. This receptor was obtained from a man aged 25-45 years with active or convalescent COVID-19. V is TRBV4-1 and J is TRBJ2-3; no clear D. The specimen sequenced was peripheral blood. The CDR3 region is CASSQDTSTDTQYF. The CDR3 nucleotides read TGCGCCAGCAGCCAAGATACTAGCACAGATACGCAGTATTTT.